Listed below are T cell receptor beta chains from one sample, sequenced in a study of blood T cell repertoires in COVID-19. Method: immunoSEQ multiplex PCR; TCRdb's copy keeps in-frame clones and lacks some. This sample carries 180,000 or so clones, 75% to 90% of them seen once, and the ten largest clones take roughly 8.2%. The sequenced sample consisted of peripheral blood. These receptor sequences come from a woman in her sixties with acute or convalescent COVID-19. The CDR3 runs from the conserved cysteine through the conserved F or W. A D gene is named only where the DNA matches it firmly.

d_call	j_call	v_call	cdr3_nt	cdr3_aa
TRBD2	TRBJ2-5	TRBV20-1	TGCAGTGCTAGTATGAGCGGGAGGGCCTCAGAGACCCAGTACTTC	CSASMSGRASETQYF
.	TRBJ2-5	TRBV24-1	TGTGCCACCAGTACCCTGGGGGGTGAAGAGACCCAGTACTTC	CATSTLGGEETQYF
.	TRBJ1-2	TRBV4-1	TGCGCCAGCAGCCAAGACGAGGCAGACTACTATGGCTACACCTTC	CASSQDEADYYGYTF
.	TRBJ2-4	TRBV2	TGTGCCAGCAGTGCCTTTAACATTCAGTACTTC	CASSAFNIQYF
TRBD1	TRBJ2-5	TRBV12-3/TRBV12-4	TGTGCCAGCAGGACAGGGGGTAGAGAGACCCAGTACTTC	CASRTGGRETQYF
.	TRBJ2-3	TRBV3-1/TRBV3-2	TGTGCCAGCAGCCGGATAGACAGGAACACAGATACGCAGTATTTT	CASSRIDRNTDTQYF
.	TRBJ1-4	TRBV20-1	TGCAGTGCTAGTTTGACTCACGCAAATGAAAAACTGTTTTTT	CSASLTHANEKLFF
TRBD1	TRBJ1-1	TRBV11-3	TGTGCCAGCAGTCCAAAGACAGGGGGCACTGAAGCTTTCTTT	CASSPKTGGTEAFF
.	TRBJ2-1	TRBV11-1	TGTGCCAGCAGCTTGAGGGGACTGGGTGAGCAGTTCTTC	CASSLRGLGEQFF
.	TRBJ1-1	TRBV28	TGTGCCAGCAGCTTTCAAGTCCGGACAGCCGAAGCTTTCTTT	CASSFQVRTAEAFF
TRBD2	TRBJ2-3	TRBV10-1	TGCGCCAGCAGTGATCCTCTAGCGGGAGAGGGCACAGATACGCAGTATTTT	CASSDPLAGEGTDTQYF
TRBD1	TRBJ1-5	TRBV28	TGTGCCAGCACCTCACCCCCGGGACAGTCTAAAGGCAATCAGCCCCAGCATTTT	CASTSPPGQSKGNQPQHF
TRBD2	TRBJ2-1	TRBV6-6	TGTGCCAGCAGTTCGAGGGCTAGCGGGAGGAATGAGCAGTTCTTC	CASSSRASGRNEQFF
.	TRBJ1-1	TRBV30	TGTGCCTGGAGTGTCGATCCCTTCGGAGCTTTCTTT	CAWSVDPFGAFF
.	TRBJ1-5	TRBV28	TGTGCCAGCAACATACAGGAACAGCCCCAGCATTTT	CASNIQEQPQHF
TRBD2	TRBJ2-7	TRBV6-5	TGTGCCAGCAGTTCTCCCCAAAGCGGGAGTAACTACGAGCAGTACTTC	CASSSPQSGSNYEQYF
.	TRBJ2-2	TRBV4-1	TGCGCCAGCAGCCAACTGAACACCGGGGAGCTGTTTTTT	CASSQLNTGELFF
TRBD2	TRBJ2-1	TRBV5-1	TGCGCCAGCAGCCTGGGGCTAGCGGGAGTGGATGAGCAGTTCTTC	CASSLGLAGVDEQFF
.	TRBJ2-7	TRBV3-1/TRBV3-2	TGTGCCAGCAGCCCCACCCCAGTCTACGAGCAGTACTTC	CASSPTPVYEQYF
TRBD2	TRBJ2-1	TRBV5-1	TGCGCCAGTACCGCCGCTCCTAGCGGGAATTACAATGAGCAGTTCTTC	CASTAAPSGNYNEQFF